This TCR beta chain was documented in a study of CD8+ T cells in alopecia areata. Reverse transcribed after extraction, RNA yielded cDNA as the sequencing template. The repertoire was sequenced with immunoSEQ multiplex PCR; TCRdb's copy has only in-frame clones and lacks some. The table lists 90,000 or so clones, 44% of them singletons. There are 13 residues in the CDR3. The germline V gene has CDR1 SGHAT and CDR2 FQNNGV. V was cut by 5 bases and J by 2 bases, with 9 bases left in between. Treatment of the sample: oral pan-JAK inhibitor, 5-10 mg twice daily. This specimen was CD8+ T cells sorted from blood, taken at week 24, from a patient treated with tofacitinib. This receptor was obtained from a human donor with alopecia areata. The chain uses TRBV11-2 and TRBJ2-5, with TRBD2 as a possible D gene (6 bases). CDR3 sequence reads: CASSPTRQETQYF. CDR3 nucleotides: TGTGCCAGCAGCCCGACTAGACAAGAGACCCAGTACTTC.